This T cell receptor (beta chain) was identified in a study of monozygotic twins with inflammatory bowel disease. CDR3 length: 14 residues. Germline V lookup: CDR1 SEHNR, CDR2 FQNEAQ (reference sequence). From approximately 3,500 ng of total RNA, each TCR library was prepared. The template-switching step introduced UMIs that carried a 6-nucleotide sample barcode. TCRdb reanalyzed the 5' RACE reads and collapses them to one entry per CDR3 protein, without DNA. The table for this sample gives about 450,000 distinct CDR3 sequences. To note about this clonotype: The antigen remains unidentified.

Study observations and caveats: People with IBD had fewer clonotypes in common with others than healthy twins did, especially with disease activity. Different subtypes (of T cells) could not be told apart from one another.

The origin of this receptor is a human donor with ulcerative colitis or Crohn's disease, or a healthy co-twin of an affected twin (not recorded which). This chain links TRBV7-9 with TRBJ1-4; with no DNA, the TCRdb D assignment of TRBD1 cannot be verified. The sample was blood. The CDR3 reads CASRIGGPNEKLFF.